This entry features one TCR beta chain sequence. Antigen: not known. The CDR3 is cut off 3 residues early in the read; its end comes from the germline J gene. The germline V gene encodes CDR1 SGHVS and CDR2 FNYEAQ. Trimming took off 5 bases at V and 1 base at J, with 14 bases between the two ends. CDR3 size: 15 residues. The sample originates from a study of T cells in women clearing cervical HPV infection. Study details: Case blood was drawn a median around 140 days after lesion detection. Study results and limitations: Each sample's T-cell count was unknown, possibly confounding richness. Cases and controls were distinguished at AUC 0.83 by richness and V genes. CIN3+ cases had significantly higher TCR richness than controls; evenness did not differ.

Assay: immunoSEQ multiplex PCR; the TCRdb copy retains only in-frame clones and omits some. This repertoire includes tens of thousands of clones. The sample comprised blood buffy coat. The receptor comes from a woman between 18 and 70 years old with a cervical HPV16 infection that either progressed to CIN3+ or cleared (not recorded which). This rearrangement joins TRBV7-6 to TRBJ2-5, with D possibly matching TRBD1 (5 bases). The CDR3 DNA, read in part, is TGTGCCAGCAGCCCTACATCCAGGGTCCAAGAGACC. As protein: CASSPTSRVQET. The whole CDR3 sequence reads CASSPTSRVQETQYF.